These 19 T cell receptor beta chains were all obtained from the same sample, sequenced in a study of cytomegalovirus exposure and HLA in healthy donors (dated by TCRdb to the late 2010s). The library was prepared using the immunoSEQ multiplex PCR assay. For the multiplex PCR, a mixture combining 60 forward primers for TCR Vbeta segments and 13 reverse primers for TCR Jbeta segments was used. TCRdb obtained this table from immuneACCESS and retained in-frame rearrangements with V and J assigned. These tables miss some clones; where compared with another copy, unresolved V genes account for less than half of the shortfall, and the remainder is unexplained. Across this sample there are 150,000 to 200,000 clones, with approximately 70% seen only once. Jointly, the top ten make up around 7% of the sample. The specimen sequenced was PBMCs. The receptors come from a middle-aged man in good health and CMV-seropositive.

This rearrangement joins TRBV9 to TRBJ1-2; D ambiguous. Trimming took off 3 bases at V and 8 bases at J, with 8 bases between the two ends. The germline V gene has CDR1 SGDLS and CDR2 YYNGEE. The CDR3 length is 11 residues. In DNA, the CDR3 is TGTGCCAGCAGCGACAGAAGGGGCTACACCTTC. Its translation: CASSDRRGYTF.

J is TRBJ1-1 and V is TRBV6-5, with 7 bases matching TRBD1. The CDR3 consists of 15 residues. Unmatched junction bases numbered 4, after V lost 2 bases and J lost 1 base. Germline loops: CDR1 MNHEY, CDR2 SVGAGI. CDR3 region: CASSYPQGKNTEAFF. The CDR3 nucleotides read TGTGCCAGCAGTTACCCACAGGGGAAGAACACTGAAGCTTTCTTT.

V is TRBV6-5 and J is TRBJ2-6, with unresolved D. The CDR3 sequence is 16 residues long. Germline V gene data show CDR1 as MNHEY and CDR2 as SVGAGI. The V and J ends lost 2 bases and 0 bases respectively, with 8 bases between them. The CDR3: CASSYLHSSGANVLTF. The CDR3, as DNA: TGTGCCAGCAGTTACCTACACAGCTCTGGGGCCAACGTCCTGACTTTC.

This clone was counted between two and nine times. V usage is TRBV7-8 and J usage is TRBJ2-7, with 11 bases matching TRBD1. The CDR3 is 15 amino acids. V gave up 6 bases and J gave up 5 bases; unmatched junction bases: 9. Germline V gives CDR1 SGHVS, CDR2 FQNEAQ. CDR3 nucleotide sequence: TGTGCCAGCAGTTACTTGGGACAGGGGGGACACGAGCAGTACTTC. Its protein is CASSYLGQGGHEQYF.

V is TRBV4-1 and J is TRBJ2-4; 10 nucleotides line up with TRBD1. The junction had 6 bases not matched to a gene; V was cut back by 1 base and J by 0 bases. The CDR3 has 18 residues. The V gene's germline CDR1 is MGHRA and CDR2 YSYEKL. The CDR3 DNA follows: TGCGCCAGCAGCCAAGGGGGACAGGGGAATCTAGCCAAAAACATTCAGTACTTC. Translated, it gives CASSQGGQGNLAKNIQYF.

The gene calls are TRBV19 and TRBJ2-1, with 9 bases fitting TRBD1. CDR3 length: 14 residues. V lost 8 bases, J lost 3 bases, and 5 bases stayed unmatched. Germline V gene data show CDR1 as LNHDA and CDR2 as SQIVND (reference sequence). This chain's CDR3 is CASERGQGYNEQFF. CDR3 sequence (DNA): TGTGCCAGTGAGCGGGGACAGGGCTACAATGAGCAGTTCTTC.

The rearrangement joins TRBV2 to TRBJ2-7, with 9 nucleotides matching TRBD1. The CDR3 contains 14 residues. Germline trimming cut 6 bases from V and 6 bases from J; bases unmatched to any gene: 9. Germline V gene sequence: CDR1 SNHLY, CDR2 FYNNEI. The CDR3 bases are TGTGCCAGCAGCGCCCGGACAGGGGTAATCGAGCAGTACTTC. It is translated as CASSARTGVIEQYF.

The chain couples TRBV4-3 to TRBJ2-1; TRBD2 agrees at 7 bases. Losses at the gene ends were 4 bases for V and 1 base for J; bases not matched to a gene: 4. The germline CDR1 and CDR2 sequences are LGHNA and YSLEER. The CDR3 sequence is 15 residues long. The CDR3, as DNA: TGCGCCAGCAGCCCTAGCGGTTCGTCCTACAATGAGCAGTTCTTC. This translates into CASSPSGSSYNEQFF.

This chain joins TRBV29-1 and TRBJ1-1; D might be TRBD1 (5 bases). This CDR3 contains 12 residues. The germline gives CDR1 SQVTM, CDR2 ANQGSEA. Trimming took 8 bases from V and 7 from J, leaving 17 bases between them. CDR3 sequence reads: CSPNRAGGEAFF. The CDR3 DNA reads TGCAGCCCAAATAGGGCCGGGGGTGAAGCTTTCTTT.

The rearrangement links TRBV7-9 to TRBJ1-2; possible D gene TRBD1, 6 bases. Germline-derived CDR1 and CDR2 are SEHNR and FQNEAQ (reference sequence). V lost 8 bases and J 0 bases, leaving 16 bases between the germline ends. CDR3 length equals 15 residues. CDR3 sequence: CASRRDTSANYGYTF. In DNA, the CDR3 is TGTGCCAGCCGAAGGGACACTTCGGCTAACTATGGCTACACCTTC.

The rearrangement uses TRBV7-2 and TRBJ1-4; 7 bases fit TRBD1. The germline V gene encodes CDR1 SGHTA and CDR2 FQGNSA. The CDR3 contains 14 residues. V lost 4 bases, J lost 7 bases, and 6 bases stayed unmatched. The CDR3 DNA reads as TGTGCCAGCAGCTCCCGACAGGGAGGTGAAAAACTGTTTTTT. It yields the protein CASSSRQGGEKLFF.

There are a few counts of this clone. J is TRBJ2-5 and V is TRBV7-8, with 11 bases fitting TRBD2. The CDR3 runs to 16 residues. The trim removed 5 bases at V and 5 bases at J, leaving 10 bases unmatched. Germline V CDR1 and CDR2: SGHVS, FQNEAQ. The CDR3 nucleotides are TGTGCCAGCAGCATCATTAGCGGGGGGGCCGGTGAGACCCAGTACTTC. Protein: CASSIISGGAGETQYF.

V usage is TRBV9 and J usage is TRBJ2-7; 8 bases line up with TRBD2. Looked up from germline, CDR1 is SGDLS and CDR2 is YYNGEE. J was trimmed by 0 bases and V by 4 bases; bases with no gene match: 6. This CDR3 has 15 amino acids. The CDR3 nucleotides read TGTGCCAGCAGCTGGGGAGCGGGGGCCTCCTACGAGCAGTACTTC. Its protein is CASSWGAGASYEQYF.

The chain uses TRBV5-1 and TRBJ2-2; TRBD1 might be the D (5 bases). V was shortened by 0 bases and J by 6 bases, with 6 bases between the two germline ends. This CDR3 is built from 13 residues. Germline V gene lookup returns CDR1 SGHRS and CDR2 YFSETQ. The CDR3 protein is CASSLGGAGELFF. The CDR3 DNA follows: TGCGCCAGCAGCTTGGGGGGCGCCGGGGAGCTGTTTTTT.

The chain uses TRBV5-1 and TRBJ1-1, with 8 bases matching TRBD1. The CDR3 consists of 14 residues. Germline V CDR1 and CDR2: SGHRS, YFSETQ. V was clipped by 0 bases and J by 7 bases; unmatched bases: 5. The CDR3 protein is CASSLAGGYVEAFF. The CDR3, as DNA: TGCGCCAGCAGCTTGGCAGGGGGCTATGTTGAAGCTTTCTTT.

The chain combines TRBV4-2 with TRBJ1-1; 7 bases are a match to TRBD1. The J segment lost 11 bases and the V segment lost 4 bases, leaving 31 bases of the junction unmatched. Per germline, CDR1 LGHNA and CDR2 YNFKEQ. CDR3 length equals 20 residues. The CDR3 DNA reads TGTGCCAGCAGCCCACAAATGCTTCACTCCCGACAGGGTGCGGGCTTAGGGGCTTTCTTT. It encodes CASSPQMLHSRQGAGLGAFF.

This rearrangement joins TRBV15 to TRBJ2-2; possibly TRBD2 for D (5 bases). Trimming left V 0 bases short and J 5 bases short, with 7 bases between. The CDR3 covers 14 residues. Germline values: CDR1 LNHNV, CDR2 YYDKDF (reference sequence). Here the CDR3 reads CATSREEVTGELFF. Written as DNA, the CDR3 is TGTGCCACCAGCAGAGAGGAGGTTACCGGGGAGCTGTTTTTT.

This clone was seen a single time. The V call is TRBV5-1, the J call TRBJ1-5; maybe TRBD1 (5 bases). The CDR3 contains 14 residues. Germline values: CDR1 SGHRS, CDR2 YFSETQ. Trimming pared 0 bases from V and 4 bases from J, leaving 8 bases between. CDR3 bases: TGCGCCAGCAGCTTGGCAGGGACTAATCAGCCCCAGCATTTT. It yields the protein CASSLAGTNQPQHF.

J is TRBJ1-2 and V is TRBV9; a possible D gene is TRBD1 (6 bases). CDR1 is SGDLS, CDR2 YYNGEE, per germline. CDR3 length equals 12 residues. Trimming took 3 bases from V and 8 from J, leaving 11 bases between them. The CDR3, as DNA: TGTGCCAGCAGCGCATACAGGGTCGGCTACACCTTC. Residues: CASSAYRVGYTF.